The 10 T cell receptor beta chains in this list originate from one sample, sequenced in a study of T cells in Graves' hyperthyroidism and ophthalmopathy. Amplification of TCR beta CDR3 regions was performed using RNA transcripts as template. During a first-round RT-PCR of the TCR CDR3, the HTBI primer set was used. TCRdb redid the calling of the multiplex PCR reads with MiXCR, one entry per CDR3 protein. The sample lists hundreds of thousands of distinct CDR3 sequences, around 40% seen once, with around 30% in the top ten. Sequencing was performed on blood. Receptors were obtained from a woman aged 35 to 49 with Graves' hyperthyroidism.

Here the CDR3 reads CASNLGVADGGNQPQHF. The CDR3 DNA sequence: TGTGCCAGTAATCTTGGGGTCGCTGACGGGGGAAATCAGCCCCAGCATTTT. The rearrangement links TRBV19 to TRBJ1-5; TRBD1 is a possible D gene (5 bases). The CDR3 has 17 residues. Germline CDR1 is LNHDA and CDR2 is SQIVND (reference sequence). V dropped 7 bases and J dropped 4 bases, with 23 bases sitting between them.

Notes on this clonotype: Since no conserved phenylalanine or tryptophan closes the CDR3, a read error is the likely cause. The chain joins TRBV5-6 to TRBJ1-2; D may be TRBD1 (6 bases). The germline V and J ends were trimmed by 4 bases and 4 bases, with 11 bases remaining between them. In germline, CDR1 is SGHDT, CDR2 YYEEEE. The CDR3 loop spans 13 amino acids. The CDR3 protein is CASSPGQTYGYTL. Written as DNA, the CDR3 is TGTGCCAGCAGCCCCGGACAGACCTATGGCTACACCCTC.

Comment on this clonotype: A clone one base away is much larger, so this may be a read error. Because it lacks the conserved phenylalanine or tryptophan at the end, this CDR3 is likely a read error. The chain is built from TRBV19 and TRBJ1-1; D is perhaps TRBD1 (6 bases). With 1 base removed from V and 1 base from J, the gap between germline ends came to 10 bases. Per the germline V gene, CDR1 is LNHDA and CDR2 is SQIVND (reference sequence). The CDR3 is made up of 15 amino acids. This chain's CDR3 is CASSIGQAGNTEAFL. CDR3 DNA sequence: TGTGCCAGTAGTATAGGACAGGCAGGGAACACTGAAGCTTTCCTT.

The chain uses TRBV10-1 and TRBJ2-2; D tentatively fits TRBD1 or TRBD2 (5 bases each). This CDR3 spans 14 amino acids. Germline V gene sequence: CDR1 WNHNN, CDR2 SYGVQD (reference sequence). Between the trimmed V and J ends, which lost 7 bases and 0 bases, there was a span of 9 bases. CDR3 region: CASTGTANTGELFF. As DNA, the CDR3 is TGCGCCAGCACAGGGACGGCGAACACCGGGGAGCTGTTTTTT.

This clonotype occurred many times. This chain connects TRBV6-5 to TRBJ2-7; D gene ambiguous. V lost 4 bases to trimming and J lost 12 bases, with 13 bases between them. Germline CDR1 MNHEY, CDR2 SVGAGI. The CDR3 runs 11 residues. The CDR3 is CASSSPRCAYF. The CDR3 nucleotides are TGTGCCAGCAGTTCTCCAAGGTGTGCGTACTTC.

This clonotype was recorded once. The chain carries TRBV29-1 and TRBJ2-5, with D possibly matching TRBD1 (5 bases). This CDR3 contains 12 residues. CDR1 and CDR2 from the germline V gene are SQVTM and ANQGSEA. Trimming removed 6 bases from V and 7 bases from J, with 15 bases in between. CDR3 DNA: TGCAGCGTCCCCCAGGGTCCCGGGACCCAGTACTTC. Translation gives CSVPQGPGTQYF.

The chain has TRBV6-1 and TRBJ1-2; TRBD1 is a possible D gene (6 bases). V shed 8 bases and J shed 4 bases, with 17 bases lying between them. CDR1 is MNHNS and CDR2 is SASEGT in the germline V gene. This CDR3 region has 14 residues. The CDR3 protein is CASERQDGVYGYTF. CDR3 nucleotides: TGTGCCAGCGAGAGACAGGACGGAGTCTATGGCTACACCTTC.

This clonotype was observed at least ten times. The chain is built from TRBV19 and TRBJ1-4; TRBD1 might be the D (5 bases). There are 11 residues in the CDR3. Germline CDR1 reads LNHDA; CDR2 reads SQIVND (reference sequence). V dropped 5 bases and J dropped 11 bases, with 9 bases sitting between them. CDR3 nucleotides: TGTGCCAGTAGTCAGGGCCCTAAACTGTTTTTT. This sequence encodes CASSQGPKLFF.

The chain has TRBV10-3 and TRBJ1-2; D call uncertain. The CDR3 spans 13 residues. V lost 3 bases, J lost 0 bases, and 5 bases lay in between. CDR1 and CDR2 from the germline V gene are ENHRY and SYGVKD. Here the CDR3 reads CAISEHSNYGYTF. In DNA form, the CDR3 reads TGTGCCATCAGTGAACACTCTAACTATGGCTACACCTTC.

The chain combines TRBV5-1 with TRBJ2-2, with 10 bases matching TRBD1. Germline loops: CDR1 SGHRS, CDR2 YFSETQ. The CDR3 contains 16 residues. Trimming at V came to 3 bases and at J to 3 bases, leaving 5 bases not matched to a gene. The DNA for the CDR3 is TGCGCCAGCAGCTATTACGGGACAGGGGACACCGGGGAGCTGTTTTTT. It encodes CASSYYGTGDTGELFF.